These 7 T cell receptor beta chains came from one sample sequenced in a study of cytomegalovirus exposure and HLA in healthy donors (dated by TCRdb to about 2017). The library was prepared using the immunoSEQ multiplex PCR assay. For the multiplex PCR, a mixture combining 60 forward primers for TCR Vbeta segments and 13 reverse primers for TCR Jbeta segments was used. The table was pulled from immuneACCESS by TCRdb, which kept in-frame rearrangements only. Such tables lose some clones; where checked, under half of the loss comes from unresolved V genes, and the rest has no known cause. Here the sample has about 89,000 clones; around 86% occur a single time. The ten most abundant clones make up 3% to 4.5% of the sample. The specimen was PBMCs. These receptors originate from a female donor in good health and CMV-seropositive.

The chain is built from TRBV29-1 and TRBJ2-7; 9 nucleotides line up with TRBD2. CDR1 and CDR2 (germline): SQVTM, ANQGSEA. Germline trimming cut 5 bases from V and 6 bases from J; bases unmatched to any gene: 5. The CDR3 loop spans 12 amino acids. Here the CDR3 DNA reads TGCAGCGTTCTTAGCGGGAGTGGCGAGCAGTACTTC. Its translation is CSVLSGSGEQYF.

The chain joins TRBV4-1 to TRBJ1-1; 7 bases match TRBD1. The V and J ends lost 3 bases and 3 bases, in that order; junction bases with no gene match: 4. The germline V gene has CDR1 MGHRA and CDR2 YSYEKL. This CDR3 comprises 14 residues. CDR3: CASSQTGYDTEAFF. The CDR3 coding sequence is TGCGCCAGCAGCCAGACAGGGTACGACACTGAAGCTTTCTTT.

The rearrangement joins TRBV6-5 to TRBJ1-2; a weak D match, TRBD1 (5 bases). V lost 10 bases to trimming and J lost 7 bases, with 16 bases between them. Germline CDR1 MNHEY, CDR2 SVGAGI. The CDR3 sequence is 12 residues long. The CDR3: CATRDLRVGYTF. The DNA for the CDR3 is TGTGCCACGCGGGACCTTCGTGTTGGCTACACCTTC.

The genes are TRBV6-5 and TRBJ2-1, with D maybe TRBD1 (6 bases). V was shortened by 6 bases and J by 1 base, with 7 bases between the two germline ends. This CDR3 has 13 amino acids. The germline V gene encodes CDR1 MNHEY and CDR2 SVGAGI. The CDR3 loop reads CASSGQSYNEQFF. The CDR3 DNA reads TGTGCCAGCAGCGGACAGTCCTACAATGAGCAGTTCTTC.

The chain carries TRBV29-1 and TRBJ1-2; the D is unclear. The germline V and J ends were trimmed by 2 bases and 4 bases, with 14 bases remaining between them. The length of the CDR3 is 14 residues. Germline V lookup: CDR1 SQVTM, CDR2 ANQGSEA. This chain's CDR3 is CSVEMVDAGYGYTF. In nucleotides, the CDR3 is TGCAGCGTTGAAATGGTGGACGCGGGCTATGGCTACACCTTC.

The CDR3 DNA reads as TGTGCCAGTAGTCCACGACTGTCTAGCGGGAGACCGGGCACCGGGGAGCTGTTTTTT. Protein product: CASSPRLSSGRPGTGELFF. The rearrangement links TRBV19 to TRBJ2-2, with 10 positions matching TRBD2. The trim removed 5 bases at V and 4 bases at J, leaving 16 bases unmatched. The germline V gene encodes CDR1 LNHDA and CDR2 SQIVND (reference sequence). This CDR3 spans 19 amino acids.

The DNA of the CDR3 is TGTGCCAGCAGTGCGGGACGGCTACTCCAAGAGACCCAGTACTTC. Its translation is CASSAGRLLQETQYF. V is TRBV28 and J is TRBJ2-5; D may be TRBD2 (6 bases). There are 15 residues in the CDR3. From germline, CDR1 is MDHEN and CDR2 SYDVKM. Trimming removed 5 bases from V and 1 base from J, with 14 bases in between. The whole variable domain, remainder taken from reference TRBV28 and TRBJ2-5, is DVKVTQSSRYLVKRTGEKVFLECVQDMDHENMFWYRQDPGLGLRLIYFSYDVKMKEKGDIPEGYSVSREKKERFSLILESASTNQTSMYLCASSAGRLLQETQYFGPGTRLLVL.